The text below deals with one T cell receptor (beta chain). This entry belongs to a study of control samples from healthy donors and cancer patients. The CDR3 runs 16 residues. In germline, CDR1 is SGHTA, CDR2 FQGTGA. V lost 2 bases and J 0 bases, leaving 12 bases between the germline ends. Some clones are missing from TCRdb's copy, which holds only in-frame ones; the method was immunoSEQ multiplex PCR. Among some 120,000 clones listed, under 95% were seen once. The source of this sequence is a man younger than 30 in good health. This chain joins TRBV7-3 and TRBJ2-3; D is perhaps TRBD2 (7 bases). Material for sequencing was blood. The CDR3, as DNA: TGTGCCAGCAGCTTAGGGGGGGCTGCTAGCACAGATACGCAGTATTTT. Encoded protein: CASSLGGAASTDTQYF. Variable domain in full (rest from reference TRBV7-3 and TRBJ2-3): GAGVSQTPSNKVTEKGKYVELRCDPISGHTALYWYRQSLGQGPEFLIYFQGTGAADDSGLPNDRFFAVRPEGSVSTLKIQRTERGDSAVYLCASSLGGAASTDTQYFGPGTRLTVL.